These T cell receptor beta chains were read from a single sample in a study of cytomegalovirus exposure and HLA in healthy donors. Sequencing was performed with immunoSEQ multiplex PCR; in TCRdb, only in-frame clones are kept and a portion is missing. The sample lists about 160,000 clones, about four fifths seen once, with more than 1.3% in the top ten. Sample: PBMCs. The receptors were gathered from a girl between 10 and 17 years old in good health and CMV-seropositive. Both conserved end residues are part of each CDR3. A D gene is named only where the DNA matches it firmly. Clone size is not always given. Where it is, it says once, few, many or a class for expanded clones.

j_call v_call cdr3_length d_call clone_size cdr3_nt cdr3_aa
TRBJ2-3 TRBV15 18 . . TGTGCCACCAGCAGATCAATCTTCCAGATTAAGGCAGCGGATACGCAGTATTTT CATSRSIFQIKAADTQYF
TRBJ2-6 TRBV5-1 20 . few TGCGCCAGCAGCCTTTACAGGGTATCGGTTCCTCTCTCTGGGGCCAACGTCCTGACTTTC CASSLYRVSVPLSGANVLTF
TRBJ1-1 TRBV5-1 15 TRBD1 . TGCGCCAGCAGCCCGGAACAGGGGGCCATTGCTGAAGCTTTCTTT CASSPEQGAIAEAFF
TRBJ1-2 TRBV9 15 TRBD1 . TGTGCCAGCAGCGCGGCGGACAGGGGAATTTATGGCTACACCTTC CASSAADRGIYGYTF
TRBJ2-3 TRBV6-5 15 . few TGTGCCAGCAGTTACTCGATCACAGCCACAGATACGCAGTATTTT CASSYSITATDTQYF
TRBJ2-7 TRBV5-1 16 . . TGCGCCAGCAGCTTGTCATTACAGCCAACTTCCTACGAGCAGTACTTC CASSLSLQPTSYEQYF
TRBJ2-7 TRBV11-2 13 . . TGTGCCAGCAGCTTAGAGACGCGGCCCGAGCAGTACTTC CASSLETRPEQYF
TRBJ2-3 TRBV7-3 15 TRBD2 . TGTGCCAGCACCTCTAGCGGGACTAGCACAGATACGCAGTATTTT CASTSSGTSTDTQYF
TRBJ1-4 TRBV18 14 . . TGTGCCAGCTCACCGCCAGGGGATAATGAAAAACTGTTTTTT CASSPPGDNEKLFF
TRBJ2-5 TRBV10-3 15 TRBD2 . TGTGCCATCAGTAGGACTAGCGGGGGCCAAGAGACCCAGTACTTC CAISRTSGGQETQYF
TRBJ2-3 TRBV9 16 TRBD2 . TGTGCCAGCAGCGTTAGCGGGGGGGGTGGCACAGATACGCAGTATTTT CASSVSGGGGTDTQYF
TRBJ2-7 TRBV10-3 15 . . TGTGCCATCAGTGAGTCGATGAGGGTTTTGAACGAGCAGTACTTC CAISESMRVLNEQYF
TRBJ2-7 TRBV9 12 TRBD2 . TGTGCCAGCAGCGTAGTAGCGGGGAAGCAGTACTTC CASSVVAGKQYF
TRBJ1-2 TRBV6-5 15 TRBD1 . TGTGCCAGCAGCGCAAAACGACAGGGCCGGTATGGCTACACCTTC CASSAKRQGRYGYTF
TRBJ1-2 TRBV30 15 TRBD1 . TGTGCCTGGACATGGGGGGGGACAGGGGAAAATGGCTACACCTTC CAWTWGGTGENGYTF
TRBJ2-7 TRBV15 12 TRBD2 . TGTGCCACCTCAGCTAGCGGCAGCAAGCAGTACTTC CATSASGSKQYF
TRBJ1-4 TRBV7-3 16 TRBD1 . TGTGCCAGCAGCTTAGGCAGGGGGCTTATGGGTGAAAAACTGTTTTTT CASSLGRGLMGEKLFF
TRBJ1-1 TRBV10-2 16 TRBD1 once TGCGCCAGCAGTGTAACCGGACAGGAGCTGAACACTGAAGCTTTCTTT CASSVTGQELNTEAFF
TRBJ2-7 TRBV27 16 TRBD1 . TGTGCCAGCAGTCCGCGACAGGGGGGGATTACCTACGAGCAGTACTTC CASSPRQGGITYEQYF
TRBJ1-4 TRBV29-1 16 TRBD1 . TGCAGCGTTTCCCGGGACAGGGGGGCTCGTGGAGAAAAACTGTTTTTT CSVSRDRGARGEKLFF
TRBJ2-1 TRBV5-4 14 TRBD2 . TGTGCCAGCAGCAGGACTAGCTCCTACAATGAGCAGTTCTTC CASSRTSSYNEQFF
TRBJ1-2 TRBV6-1 13 TRBD1 . TGTGCCAGCAGCGGACAGGGAAACTATGGCTACACCTTC CASSGQGNYGYTF
TRBJ1-4 TRBV19 15 TRBD1 . TGTGCCAGTAGTAGACGACAGGGGTTTGGAGAAAAACTGTTTTTT CASSRRQGFGEKLFF
TRBJ1-3 TRBV13 15 . . TGTGCCAGCAGGCCCAGCCCGGGGGGGGCTAACACCATATATTTT CASRPSPGGANTIYF
TRBJ2-7 TRBV6-5 13 . . TGTGCCAGCAGTTACCGGGACTCCTACGAGCAGTACTTC CASSYRDSYEQYF
TRBJ1-5 TRBV5-1 15 . . TGCGCCAGCAGCTTGACAGGGAATAGCAATCAGCCCCAGCATTTT CASSLTGNSNQPQHF